Following are 18 T cell receptor beta chains from one sample sequenced in a study of human T cells and chemical hapten exposure. Using its own MiXCR run on the RACE reads, TCRdb lists one record per CDR3 protein. The table lists some 42,000 distinct CDR3 sequences, about 8.9% of them singletons. The time point was: patch test 2, 6 weeks after DPC sensitization. Sample treatment: therapeutic diphenylcyclopropenone sensitization with weekly scalp DPC. Sequencing was performed on whole blood, taken in connection with sensitization to the hapten diphenylcyclopropenone (DPC). These receptors originate from a woman aged 40 to 55 with alopecia areata. Some clones in this sample may be carry-over from other donors' samples.

This clonotype showed up just a few times. The rearrangement joins TRBV6-4 to TRBJ2-5; 12 bases align to TRBD1. V lost 3 bases to trimming and J lost 4 bases; unmatched junction nucleotides: 6. Germline V gene sequence: CDR1 MRHNA, CDR2 SNTAGT. The CDR3 consists of 16 residues. DNA for the CDR3: TGTGCCAGCAGTGAGGACCCGGGACAGGGGGCAGAGACCCAGTACTTC. The encoded protein is CASSEDPGQGAETQYF.

A remark on this clonotype: A much more abundant neighbour one base away suggests this may be a read error. The chain combines TRBV29-1 with TRBJ2-3; possible D gene TRBD2, 5 bases. V lost 5 bases, J lost 5 bases, and 14 bases lay in between. The CDR3 consists of 13 residues. Germline V gives CDR1 SQVTM, CDR2 ANQGSEA. Here the CDR3 reads CSVQRRTGDTQYF. The CDR3 nucleotides read TGCAGCGTTCAAAGGAGGACGGGAGATACGCAGTATTTT.

This clonotype was seen ten or more times. The CDR3 region is CSVQGASNQPQHF. CDR3 in DNA: TGCAGCGTGCAGGGGGCTAGCAATCAGCCCCAGCATTTT. The chain carries TRBV29-1 and TRBJ1-5; 8 positions match TRBD1. This CDR3 spans 13 amino acids. With 6 bases clipped from V and 0 bases from J, the junction kept 1 base outside the gene matches. CDR1 is SQVTM, CDR2 ANQGSEA, per germline.

The sample holds many counts of this clonotype. The chain recombines TRBV5-4 with TRBJ2-2, with D unresolved. The CDR3 totals 15 residues. Trimming cost V 4 bases and J 7 bases, with 17 bases left between them. Germline CDR1 SGHNT, CDR2 YYREEE (reference sequence). The CDR3 coding sequence is TGTGCCAGCAGCCTCCGTCTAGGGCGCGGCGGGGAGCTGTTTTTT. Translated, it gives CASSLRLGRGGELFF.

This clonotype was recorded at least ten times. The chain recombines TRBV11-2 with TRBJ2-4; possibly TRBD1 for D (6 bases). This CDR3 is 15 amino acids long. V was cut by 5 bases and J by 1 base, with 12 bases left in between. Germline lookup yields CDR1 SGHAT and CDR2 FQNNGV. CDR3 sequence (DNA): TGTGCCAGCAGCCGAACGACAGGTGCCAAAAACATTCAGTACTTC. It specifies CASSRTTGAKNIQYF.

This clonotype was observed many times. V gene TRBV28 combines with J gene TRBJ2-7; tentative D call: TRBD2 (7 bases). Germline CDR1 is MDHEN and CDR2 is SYDVKM. This CDR3 is built from 16 residues. The V gene lost 6 bases and the J gene lost 7 bases, with 25 bases spanning the gap. The DNA for the CDR3 is TGTGCCAGCAGCCAACTAGGGGGGGGCGGAGTTTTGGAGCAGTACTTC. Residues: CASSQLGGGGVLEQYF.

A few counts support this clonotype. A junction end diverges from the germline sequence, so it may reflect a read error. V is TRBV7-2 and J is TRBJ2-3; TRBD2 matches at 8 bases. The V gene's germline CDR1 is SGHTA and CDR2 FQGNSA. The CDR3 is made up of 17 amino acids. The CDR3 loop reads CVSSPSGGGPSTDTQYF. CDR3 DNA: TGTGTCAGCAGCCCGTCGGGCGGGGGGCCTAGCACAGATACGCAGTATTTT.

The table lists this clonotype with many counts. V is TRBV9 and J is TRBJ2-3, with unresolved D. Germline V gives CDR1 SGDLS, CDR2 YYNGEE. The CDR3 is 12 residues long. With 4 bases removed from V and 2 bases from J, the gap between germline ends came to 5 bases. CDR3: CASSPFTDTQYF. CDR3 in DNA: TGTGCCAGCAGCCCATTCACAGATACGCAGTATTTT.

J is TRBJ2-7 and V is TRBV20-1, with 7 bases fitting TRBD2. The V gene end was trimmed by 3 bases and the J gene end by 1 base; junction bases not matched to a gene: 3. The germline V gene has CDR1 DFQATT and CDR2 SNEGSKA (reference sequence). The CDR3 is 13 residues long. The CDR3 here is CSASGGTSYEQYF. The DNA for the CDR3 is TGCAGTGCTAGCGGGGGGACTTCCTACGAGCAGTACTTC.

This clonotype has at least ten counts. The gene calls are TRBV3-1 and TRBJ1-3; maybe TRBD1 (6 bases). V lost 6 bases, J lost 6 bases, and 15 bases lay in between. The CDR3 is 14 amino acids. Germline CDR1 LGHDT, CDR2 YNNKEL (reference sequence). In nucleotides, the CDR3 is TGTGCCAGCAGTCGATCGGAGGGGGAAAACACCATATATTTT. It is translated as CASSRSEGENTIYF.

This clonotype was counted at least ten times. The chain uses TRBV3-1 and TRBJ2-3; TRBD2 matches at 15 bases. Per germline, CDR1 LGHDT and CDR2 YNNKEL (reference sequence). The CDR3 covers 16 residues. The V segment lost 4 bases and the J segment 3 bases; nucleotides outside the gene matches: 2. CDR3 coding DNA: TGTGCCAGCAGCCGGACTAGCGGGGGGGCGACAGATACGCAGTATTTT. This translates into CASSRTSGGATDTQYF.

This clonotype was counted ten times or more. The chain is built from TRBV19 and TRBJ1-2; TRBD1 matches at 8 bases. Trimming at V came to 4 bases and at J to 7 bases, leaving 8 bases not matched to a gene. This CDR3 has 14 amino acids. Germline values: CDR1 LNHDA, CDR2 SQIVND (reference sequence). CDR3 DNA: TGTGCCAGTAGTACCACAGGGGGTTCTGGTGGCTACACCTTC. Translation: CASSTTGGSGGYTF.

This clonotype has only a few counts. This chain's CDR3 is CASSLVQGSDRNGYTF. The DNA for the CDR3 is TGCGCCAGCAGCTTGGTGCAGGGGTCGGATAGGAATGGCTACACCTTC. The chain employs TRBV5-1 and TRBJ1-2; a possible D gene is TRBD1 (6 bases). Trimming removed 0 bases at V and 6 bases at J, with 18 bases between. The CDR3 contains 16 residues. Germline V gene sequence: CDR1 SGHRS, CDR2 YFSETQ.

This clonotype was seen many times. The rearrangement uses TRBV7-9 and TRBJ2-2, with 10 bases matching TRBD1. The CDR3 covers 16 residues. Looked up from germline, CDR1 is SEHNR and CDR2 is FQNEAQ (reference sequence). Unmatched junction bases numbered 8, after V lost 5 bases and J lost 5 bases. The CDR3 sequence is CASSPARQGATGELFF. The CDR3 DNA reads TGTGCCAGCAGCCCCGCGCGACAGGGGGCGACCGGGGAGCTGTTTTTT.

This clonotype has only a few counts. The V gene is TRBV11-3, the J gene TRBJ1-1; weak D call: TRBD1 (6 bases). Germline V gene data show CDR1 as SGHNT and CDR2 as YENEEA. This CDR3 has 12 residues. With 5 bases removed from V and 6 bases from J, the gap between germline ends came to 10 bases. The CDR3 nucleotides are TGTGCCAGCAGCCAAGGACAGTCTGAAGCTTTCTTT. This gives the protein CASSQGQSEAFF. The full variable domain, rest sourced from reference TRBV11-3 and TRBJ1-1, is EAGVVQSPRYKIIEKKQPVAFWCNPISGHNTLYWYLQNLGQGPELLIRYENEEAVDDSQLPKDRFSAERLKGVDSTLKIQPAELGDSAVYLCASSQGQSEAFFGQGTRLTVV.

There are many counts of this clonotype. The chain carries TRBV6-2 or TRBV6-3 and TRBJ1-2; unclear D gene. CDR3 length: 15 residues. V was cut by 7 bases and J by 2 bases, with 17 bases left in between. From germline, CDR1 is MNHEY and CDR2 SVGEGT. The CDR3 sequence: CASNDRTANNYGYTF. CDR3 in DNA: TGTGCCAGCAACGATAGGACGGCTAACAACTATGGCTACACCTTC.

This clonotype was detected many times. V is TRBV20-1 and J is TRBJ1-2; 10 positions match TRBD1. In germline, CDR1 is DFQATT, CDR2 SNEGSKA (reference sequence). This CDR3 has 17 amino acids. The V gene end was trimmed by 3 bases and the J gene end by 0 bases; junction bases not matched to a gene: 10. CDR3 DNA sequence: TGCAGTGCTAGTACCGGGACAGGGGTCCCCTCTAACTATGGCTACACCTTC. Its protein product is CSASTGTGVPSNYGYTF.

This clonotype was counted at least ten times. This chain connects TRBV30 to TRBJ2-5; the D gene could be TRBD1 or TRBD2 (6 bases each). V dropped 1 base and J dropped 6 bases, with 18 bases sitting between them. The CDR3 has 15 residues. Germline CDR1 GTSNPN, CDR2 SVGIG (reference sequence). The DNA of the CDR3 is TGTGCCTGGAGTGGTATGCGGGGACACACGAAGACCCAGTACTTC. Translation gives CAWSGMRGHTKTQYF.